This TCR beta chain originates from a study of T-cell reconstitution after alpha-beta-depleted transplantation in children. This clonotype turned up a few times. Using unique molecular identifiers, the investigators prepared the TCRbeta library. TCRdb reprocessed the PCR reads via MiXCR and lists one record per CDR3 protein. The repertoire consists of approximately 630,000 distinct CDR3 sequences, with about an eighth occurring once and the leading ten covering roughly 0.77%. Trimming removed 6 bases at V and 1 base at J, with 17 bases between. Germline V CDR1 and CDR2: MDHEN, SYDVKM. There are 16 residues in the CDR3.

The sequence derives from a girl under 10 years old with congenital amegakaryocytic thrombocytopenia, due to receive a stem cell transplant. The sample was PBMCs, taken before TCRalphabeta/CD19-depleted stem cell transplant. The J gene is TRBJ2-3, the V gene TRBV28; the D call may be TRBD1 or TRBD2 (5 bases each). The CDR3 sequence is CASSPSRDVRTDTQYF. CDR3 DNA: TGTGCCAGCAGCCCATCCCGGGACGTACGCACAGATACGCAGTATTTT.